This entry lists 27 T cell receptor beta chains sequenced from one sample in a study of T cell clones after liver transplantation. Data came from immunoSEQ multiplex PCR; TCRdb stores just in-frame clones and leaves some out. The data show 80,000 or so clones, around four fifths seen once. The sequences come from CD4+ T cells from blood, collected around 42 months after liver transplant. The source of these receptors is a human patient who received a liver transplant. Part of the T cell pool may stem from the graft donor.

V and J are TRBV6-6 and TRBJ2-2; TRBD2 agrees at 11 bases. The trim removed 5 bases at V and 6 bases at J, leaving 8 bases unmatched. The CDR3 length is 16 residues. The V gene's germline CDR1 is MNHNY and CDR2 SVGAGI (reference sequence). The CDR3 is CASSTRLAGSPGELFF. The CDR3 bases are TGTGCCAGCAGTACGCGACTAGCGGGAAGCCCCGGGGAGCTGTTTTTT.

This clone turned up a few times. This sequence joins TRBV7-9 and TRBJ1-1, with D tentatively TRBD1 (5 bases). CDR1 is SEHNR, CDR2 FQNEAQ, per germline (reference sequence). The CDR3 runs to 15 residues. The V end lost 4 bases, the J end lost 0 bases, and 12 bases lay between the germline ends. As DNA, the CDR3 is TGTGCCAGCAGCTCCGGCAGGGCCGTGAACACTGAAGCTTTCTTT. Protein: CASSSGRAVNTEAFF.

As concerns this clone: An end of the junction differs from the germline gene, which may be a read error. V gene TRBV19 combines with J gene TRBJ2-3; the D gene is possibly TRBD1 (6 bases). The CDR3 is 14 amino acids. Germline V gene lookup returns CDR1 LNHDA and CDR2 SQIVND (reference sequence). The CDR3 sequence is CASSLDRRTDTQYF. CDR3 bases: TGTGCCAGTAGTTTAGACAGGCGCACAGATACGCAGTATTTT.

This chain uses TRBV7-3 with TRBJ2-2; 7 positions agree with TRBD2. The J segment lost 6 bases and the V segment lost 5 bases, leaving 12 bases of the junction unmatched. The CDR3 has 16 amino acids. Germline lookup yields CDR1 SGHTA and CDR2 FQGTGA. CDR3: CASSPQSGGVAGELFF. CDR3 coding DNA: TGTGCCAGCAGCCCCCAATCGGGGGGAGTCGCCGGGGAGCTGTTTTTT. The variable domain in full, completed from reference TRBV7-3 and TRBJ2-2, reads GAGVSQTPSNKVTEKGKYVELRCDPISGHTALYWYRQSLGQGPEFLIYFQGTGAADDSGLPNDRFFAVRPEGSVSTLKIQRTERGDSAVYLCASSPQSGGVAGELFFGEGSRLTVL.

V is TRBV10-2 and J is TRBJ2-7; TRBD1 matches at 9 bases. Trimming at V came to 3 bases and at J to 4 bases, leaving 10 bases not matched to a gene. This CDR3 contains 16 residues. Germline loops: CDR1 WSHSY, CDR2 SAAADI. The CDR3 spells CASSEGGTGSKYEQYF. The CDR3 nucleotides are TGCGCCAGCAGTGAAGGGGGGACAGGGAGTAAATACGAGCAGTACTTC.

A single count supports this clone. This sequence joins TRBV19 and TRBJ1-3; D is perhaps TRBD1 (5 bases). Trimming removed 6 bases at V and 4 bases at J, with 13 bases between. CDR3 length equals 14 residues. Germline V CDR1 and CDR2: LNHDA, SQIVND (reference sequence). The CDR3 protein is CASSSGTGGNTIYF. CDR3 coding DNA: TGTGCCAGTAGCTCAGGGACGGGCGGAAACACCATATATTTT.

A note on this clone: The sample holds other DNA sequences that translate to the same CDR3. The V gene is TRBV29-1, the J gene TRBJ2-7; tentative D call: TRBD1 (6 bases). V was shortened by 6 bases and J by 5 bases, with 11 bases between the two germline ends. Germline CDR1 reads SQVTM; CDR2 reads ANQGSEA. The length of the CDR3 is 11 residues. The CDR3 DNA reads as TGCAGCGTCCAGACAGGCGACGAGCAGTACTTC. Amino acid sequence: CSVQTGDEQYF.

The rearrangement uses TRBV2 and TRBJ2-4; 7 positions match TRBD1. Germline values: CDR1 SNHLY, CDR2 FYNNEI. Trimming removed 0 bases from V and 2 bases from J; junction bases left unmatched: 1. The CDR3 consists of 15 residues. The DNA of the CDR3 is TGTGCCAGCAGTGAAGCGACAGGGACCAAAAACATTCAGTACTTC. Protein: CASSEATGTKNIQYF.

The chain employs TRBV5-1 and TRBJ2-2; D gene unclear. This CDR3 has 14 amino acids. Germline V gene data show CDR1 as SGHRS and CDR2 as YFSETQ. With 4 bases removed from V and 7 bases from J, the gap between germline ends came to 14 bases. The CDR3 DNA follows: TGCGCCAGCAGCCTGTCGGGTGGTATCGGGGAGCTGTTTTTT. Its translation: CASSLSGGIGELFF.

The genes are TRBV19 and TRBJ1-5, with 12 bases identical to TRBD1. The CDR3 loop spans 15 amino acids. Germline V gene lookup returns CDR1 LNHDA and CDR2 SQIVND (reference sequence). J was trimmed by 7 bases and V by 5 bases; bases with no gene match: 6. This CDR3 reads CASSQPGQGAQPQHF. CDR3 in DNA: TGTGCCAGTAGTCAACCGGGACAGGGGGCCCAGCCCCAGCATTTT.

This chain connects TRBV18 to TRBJ2-7; TRBD2 might be the D (6 bases). The germline V gene encodes CDR1 KGHSH and CDR2 LQKENI. V gave up 6 bases and J gave up 6 bases, with 12 bases separating them. CDR3 length equals 12 residues. CDR3 loop: CASSLLASEQYF. The CDR3 nucleotides are TGTGCCAGCTCCCTACTAGCCTCCGAGCAGTACTTC.

This clone was seen only a few times. The V gene is TRBV7-9, the J gene TRBJ1-1; TRBD1 matches 7 bases. The CDR3 is made up of 16 amino acids. Germline V CDR1 and CDR2: SEHNR, FQNEAQ (reference sequence). After removal of 3 bases from V and 0 bases from J, the junction contained 7 bases not matched to a gene. The CDR3 coding sequence is TGTGCCAGCAGCTTTCGTGGACAGGCGCTGAACACTGAAGCTTTCTTT. Translation gives CASSFRGQALNTEAFF.

The J gene is TRBJ2-3, the V gene TRBV5-1; the match to TRBD2 covers 7 bases. V lost 0 bases to trimming and J lost 2 bases; unmatched junction nucleotides: 6. The CDR3 sequence is 16 residues long. CDR1 and CDR2 from the germline V gene are SGHRS and YFSETQ. The CDR3 nucleotides are TGCGCCAGCAGCTTGGTGGGGGGAGGGCCCACAGATACGCAGTATTTT. Protein: CASSLVGGGPTDTQYF.

This chain joins TRBV10-3 and TRBJ2-7; 8 bases are a match to TRBD1. Germline V gives CDR1 ENHRY, CDR2 SYGVKD. With V trimmed by 4 bases and J by 5 bases, 4 bases remained unmatched. This CDR3 has 13 residues. CDR3 in amino acids: CAISGRTGNEQYF. In nucleotides, the CDR3 is TGTGCCATCAGTGGCAGGACAGGGAACGAGCAGTACTTC.

This clone was seen only a few times. V gene TRBV15 combines with J gene TRBJ1-4; possible D gene TRBD1, 5 bases. The CDR3 consists of 16 residues. Trimming took off 3 bases at V and 8 bases at J, with 19 bases between the two ends. Germline-derived CDR1 and CDR2 are LNHNV and YYDKDF (reference sequence). The CDR3 loop reads CATSRGDRGLGEKLFF. CDR3 nucleotides: TGTGCCACCAGCAGGGGGGACCGGGGTTTGGGCGAAAAACTGTTTTTT.

This clone was seen at least ten times. The chain employs TRBV27 and TRBJ2-2, with a possible D match to TRBD1 (5 bases). The germline gives CDR1 MNHEY, CDR2 SMNVEV (reference sequence). V lost 6 bases, J lost 7 bases, and 15 bases lay in between. The CDR3 extends over 14 amino acids. CDR3 bases: TGTGCCAGCAGCCTCCAGGGAACGGTCGGGGAGCTGTTTTTT. The encoded protein is CASSLQGTVGELFF.

J is TRBJ1-4 and V is TRBV19; D is possibly TRBD1 (5 bases). The CDR3 totals 15 residues. Germline V gives CDR1 LNHDA, CDR2 SQIVND (reference sequence). Deletions cut 5 bases from V and 2 bases from J, with 12 bases between. CDR3 in DNA: TGTGCCAGTAGTTTTAGGGGTGGCACTAATGAAAAACTGTTTTTT. Protein product: CASSFRGGTNEKLFF.

J is TRBJ1-2 and V is TRBV7-9; no clear D gene. Germline CDR1 is SEHNR and CDR2 is FQNEAQ (reference sequence). The ends were cut back, 3 bases at V and 6 bases at J, with 20 bases in the middle. CDR3 length equals 16 residues. The CDR3 DNA sequence: TGTGCCAGCAGCTTCGATTTCGTAGGGTCGGGGAATGGCTACACCTTC. Translated: CASSFDFVGSGNGYTF.

This clone was detected a few times. The chain's CDR3 is CASRRDAARPQHF. In nucleotides, the CDR3 is TGTGCCAGTAGGAGGGACGCCGCACGTCCCCAGCATTTT. The V gene is TRBV19, the J gene TRBJ1-5; D is perhaps TRBD1 (5 bases). The CDR3 totals 13 residues. Trimming stripped 6 bases from V and 10 bases from J, with 16 bases between. Looked up from germline, CDR1 is LNHDA and CDR2 is SQIVND (reference sequence).

There are a few counts of this clone. The V gene is TRBV7-2, the J gene TRBJ2-7; TRBD2 matches 10 bases. The CDR3 is 14 residues long. Germline CDR1 and CDR2: SGHTA and FQGNSA. The V segment lost 7 bases and the J segment 1 base; nucleotides outside the gene matches: 4. CDR3 protein: CASKELAGSYEQYF. The CDR3 nucleotides are TGTGCCAGCAAGGAACTAGCGGGATCCTACGAGCAGTACTTC.

The V and J genes are TRBV14 and TRBJ2-2; D ambiguous. CDR1 and CDR2 from the germline V gene are SGHDN and FVKESK. The V end was cut by 6 bases, the J end by 5 bases, with 4 bases between. The CDR3 covers 11 residues. In DNA form, the CDR3 reads TGTGCCAGCAGATTGACCGGGGAGCTGTTTTTT. Translated, it gives CASRLTGELFF. Using reference TRBV14 and TRBJ2-2 for the parts outside the CDR3, the full variable domain is EAGVTQFPSHSVIEKGQTVTLRCDPISGHDNLYWYRRVMGKEIKFLLHFVKESKQDESGMPNNRFLAERTGGTYSTLKVQPAELEDSGVYFCASRLTGELFFGEGSRLTVL.

V gene TRBV25-1 combines with J gene TRBJ2-5; 8 nucleotides align to TRBD1. Germline V gives CDR1 MGHDK, CDR2 SYGVNS. The CDR3 spans 14 residues. V dropped 1 base and J dropped 5; count of bases not matched to a gene: 3. The CDR3 loop is CASSELRTGETQYF. Here the CDR3 DNA reads TGTGCCAGCAGTGAATTACGGACAGGGGAGACCCAGTACTTC.

V usage is TRBV4-3 and J usage is TRBJ1-1, with 8 bases lining up with TRBD1. Trimming removed 2 bases from V and 3 bases from J; junction bases left unmatched: 5. There are 15 residues in the CDR3. Looked up from germline, CDR1 is LGHNA and CDR2 is YSLEER. DNA of the CDR3: TGCGCCAGCAGCCAACGTTACAGGGGGGACACTGAAGCTTTCTTT. It encodes CASSQRYRGDTEAFF.

The table lists this clone with a count of one. V gene TRBV18 combines with J gene TRBJ2-1; a possible D gene is TRBD1 (6 bases). Germline V lookup: CDR1 KGHSH, CDR2 LQKENI. The length of the CDR3 is 16 residues. Trimming shortened V by 2 bases and J by 0 bases, and 11 bases separated the two germline ends. The CDR3 DNA is TGTGCCAGCTCACCATTTACAGGGAGCTCCTACAATGAGCAGTTCTTC. This encodes CASSPFTGSSYNEQFF.

This chain connects TRBV28 to TRBJ2-1, with D perhaps TRBD2 (6 bases). Germline assignment: CDR1 MDHEN and CDR2 SYDVKM. This CDR3 has 13 amino acids. V was cut by 8 bases and J by 4 bases, with 12 bases left in between. Here the CDR3 reads CASRGTEYNEQFF. CDR3 DNA: TGTGCCAGCCGGGGGACCGAGTACAATGAGCAGTTCTTC.

This chain links TRBV28 with TRBJ2-3; D may be TRBD2 (6 bases). Between the trimmed V and J ends, which lost 3 bases and 5 bases, there was a span of 12 bases. The CDR3 contains 14 residues. Germline V lookup: CDR1 MDHEN, CDR2 SYDVKM. The CDR3 sequence is CASSLGGEKDTQYF. The DNA for the CDR3 is TGTGCCAGCAGTTTGGGGGGAGAGAAAGATACGCAGTATTTT.

The chain joins TRBV10-3 to TRBJ1-4, with TRBD1 identical over 8 bases. Germline values: CDR1 ENHRY, CDR2 SYGVKD. Unmatched junction bases numbered 6, after V lost 6 bases and J lost 3 bases. The CDR3 length is 15 residues. The CDR3 DNA is TGTGCCATCAGCACAGGGGGGAGGTCTAATGAAAAACTGTTTTTT. This sequence encodes CAISTGGRSNEKLFF.